The T cell receptor beta chain described here comes from a study of identical twins (dated by TCRdb to the mid-2010s). In terms of the full investigation: The study deep-sequenced TCR alpha and beta repertoires from monozygotic twins, unrelated adults of various ages and cord blood to test whether fetal clonotypes persist. Replicate twin experiments were performed at different times using different library preparation protocols to rule out contamination. Beyond this particular receptor, the publication reports: In beta out-of-frame sequences, excess twin sharing was weaker, because having fewer shared sequences lowered the signal-to-noise ratio. Fewer insertions were carried by abundant cord blood beta clonotypes, a similar but weaker trend appeared in young adult naive repertoires, and no such trend appeared in memory repertoires. Compared with coincidental sharing between unrelated individuals, out-of-frame TCR alpha sequences shared between twins showed an excess of sequences with low generation probability. Out-of-frame TCR alpha sharing in monozygotic twins was systematically underestimated by recombination models, whereas sharing between unrelated individuals was in agreement with the recombination models. Invariant T cells such as MAIT and iNKT could partly confound zero-insertion analyses, although diverse VJ usage argued against such confounding for most clonotypes. Because the same donors could not be followed over many years, the conclusions depended on cross-sectional statistical analysis.

This clonotype has only one observation. Its antigen has not been determined. No quality values exist for individual bases; no much larger clone is one base distant. Every donor was a healthy Caucasian. The twin cohort comprised three pairs of female monozygotic twins, all aged about 18 to 30 years. Positive isolation kits from Invitrogen were used to isolate the CD4+ and CD8+ T cell populations. Library preparation used 5' RACE. Sequencing was performed on an Illumina HiSeq 2000. Template switching introduced a universal primer binding site; the final cDNA contained a unique molecular identifier, enabling accurate counting of TCR cDNA molecules. Specific primers in the conserved constant-segment region were used to synthesize first-strand cDNA for TCR alpha and beta chains. To control for contamination, every cDNA library carried two barcodes: a SMART-Mk sample barcode plus Illumina barcodes. TruSeq adapter sequences, together with Illumina sample barcodes, were added in two successive PCR steps. The Illumina HiSeq platform was used with custom primers to sequence TCR alpha and beta cDNA libraries. For the original study's pipeline: MiGEC processed the raw reads to extract unique molecular identifiers, while MiXCR was used to determine the CDR3 positions. Recombination models were inferred per individual with the repgenHMM and IGoR tools using an EM algorithm. The tcR package in R was used for shared clonotype analysis, with sharing normalized by the product of cloneset sizes. To study raw recombination free of thymic and clonal selection effects, out-of-frame nonproductive sequences were analyzed. TCRdb redid the processing of the public reads, applying fastp at Q25 and MiXCR, and retained in-frame beta chains. Duplicate CDR3 protein sequences are folded into a single record with the most common DNA and genes. These V and J calls are TCRdb output, not the study's own analysis. The sample has about 520,000 distinct CDR3 sequences on record, less than 25% of them singletons. The top ten clones comprise under 0.95% of the sample.

Its CDR3 holds 15 amino acids, cysteine through phenylalanine. Only the CDR3 DNA is retained, 45 bases long and in frame from the first base. Trimming removed 3 bases from V and 1 base from J, leaving 13 bases between the germline ends. CDR1 SGDLS and CDR2 YYNGEE were looked up in the germline V gene. These data were also reused for a study on T cells expressing NK-cell markers. Looking at the second paper: TCR beta-chain repertoires were profiled in sorted CD3+CD56+NKG2C+, CD3+CD56+NKG2C- and CD3+CD56-NKG2C+ T-cell subsets from fewer than 10 donors. Among the eight sequenced donors, seven were HCMV-seropositive and one was HCMV-seronegative. In several experiments an anti-gammadeltaTCR antibody was added to restrict sorting to alphabetaTCR-expressing T cells. In several donors, the dominant CD3+CD56+NKG2C+ clonotypes were among the top 10 CD8+ clonotypes and accounted for about 1.0-7.0% of CD8+ T cells. Those dominant clonotypes were again the most abundant among CD3+CD56-NKG2C+ cells in a few donors, at about 25-65%. It remained unclear whether the expanded NKG2C-expressing T cell clones were specific for HCMV antigens. The study sequenced eight donors, all healthy volunteers chosen at random: three men and five women. To determine HCMV serostatus, a commercial ELISA kit was used to detect HCMV-specific IgG in serum. MIGEC was used to demultiplex reads and group the reads by UMI, and MiTCR was used to assemble and quantify clonotypes. Only TCR cDNA sequences supported by at least two reads were kept to exclude erroneous sequences. The tcR package was used for downstream repertoire analysis, and clonotypes were matched across fractions by CDR3 nucleotide sequence plus V segment. VDJmatch was used to annotate antigen specificity against VDJdb, with one amino acid substitution in CDR3 permitted.

The chain joins TRBV9 to TRBJ1-2; TRBD1 is a weak D gene call, 5 bases matching. The clonotype was recovered from a woman younger than 30 in good health. Sequencing was carried out using CD4+ T cells sorted from blood. This receptor carries the CDR3 CASSASRRVNYGYTF. The sequenced DNA is TGTGCCAGCAGCGCGAGTCGCAGGGTTAACTATGGCTACACCTTC.